Below are 32 T cell receptor beta chains sequenced from a single sample in a study of cytotoxic CD8 clonotypes in ibrutinib-treated CLL. The table came from immunoSEQ multiplex PCR; TCRdb's copy has only in-frame clones and leaves some out. The sample has about 80,000 clones; 70% to 80% are singletons. This material consisted of PBMCs, taken after 12 months of ibrutinib treatment. Receptor source: a human donor with chronic lymphocytic leukemia.

The chain combines TRBV20-1 with TRBJ1-1; D not resolved. CDR3 size: 9 residues. Germline CDR1 and CDR2: DFQATT and SNEGSKA (reference sequence). The CDR3 DNA reads TGCAGGAACGGCGCTGAAGCTTTCTTT. It encodes CRNGAEAFF.

The V gene is TRBV7-2, the J gene TRBJ2-6; D unclear. The V gene's germline CDR1 is SGHTA and CDR2 FQGNSA. This CDR3 contains 13 residues. The V end was cut by 3 bases, the J end by 4 bases, with 4 bases between. The chain's CDR3 is CASSFLGANVLTF. CDR3 nucleotide sequence: TGTGCCAGCAGCTTTTTGGGGGCCAACGTCCTGACTTTC. Combining the CDR3 with reference TRBV7-2 and TRBJ2-6 gives the whole variable domain GAGVSQSPSNKVTEKGKDVELRCDPISGHTALYWYRQSLGQGLEFLIYFQGNSAPDKSGLPSDRFSAERTGGSVSTLTIQRTQQEDSAVYLCASSFLGANVLTFGAGSRLTVL.

This chain links TRBV6-6 with TRBJ1-5; the match to TRBD1 covers 7 bases. Germline-derived CDR1 and CDR2 are MNHNY and SVGAGI (reference sequence). CDR3 length: 14 residues. Losses at the gene ends were 6 bases for V and 4 bases for J; bases not matched to a gene: 6. The DNA for the CDR3 is TGTGCCAGCAGCCATCCACAGGGGAATCAGCCCCAGCATTTT. Amino acids: CASSHPQGNQPQHF.

The J gene is TRBJ1-2, the V gene TRBV6-6, with a possible D match to TRBD1 (6 bases). V lost 0 bases and J lost 4, with 9 bases in between. The CDR3 loop spans 14 amino acids. The germline V gene encodes CDR1 MNHNY and CDR2 SVGAGI (reference sequence). The CDR3 DNA reads as TGTGCCAGCAGTTACTCCGACAGGCTCTATGGCTACACCTTC. This codes for CASSYSDRLYGYTF.

CDR3 sequence: CASSAGEGREAFF. Here the CDR3 DNA reads TGTGCCAGCAGTGCGGGGGAGGGAAGGGAAGCTTTCTTT. The rearrangement links TRBV6-4 to TRBJ1-1, with TRBD1 as a possible D gene (5 bases). The germline V and J ends were trimmed by 4 bases and 8 bases, with 14 bases remaining between them. Germline CDR1 and CDR2: MRHNA and SNTAGT. This CDR3 has 13 amino acids.

The J gene is TRBJ1-3, the V gene TRBV7-9, with TRBD1 matching 11 bases. CDR3 size: 14 residues. CDR1 is SEHNR, CDR2 FQNEAQ, per germline (reference sequence). The ends lost 5 bases at V and 8 bases at J; junction bases unmatched: 5. The CDR3 region is CASSPGTGGDTIYF. In DNA, the CDR3 is TGTGCCAGCAGCCCCGGGACAGGGGGAGACACCATATATTTT. The complete variable domain, with remaining parts taken from reference TRBV7-9 and TRBJ1-3, reads DTGVSQNPRHKITKRGQNVTFRCDPISEHNRLYWYRQTLGQGPEFLTYFQNEAQLEKSRLLSDRFSAERPKGSFSTLEIQRTEQGDSAMYLCASSPGTGGDTIYFGEGSWLTVV.

The genes are TRBV5-1 and TRBJ2-1; unclear D gene. V dropped 2 bases and J dropped 2 bases, with 14 bases sitting between them. The length of the CDR3 is 16 residues. The germline V gene has CDR1 SGHRS and CDR2 YFSETQ. The CDR3 coding sequence is TGCGCCAGCAGCTTATTTCAAACCACAACCTACAATGAGCAGTTCTTC. Its protein is CASSLFQTTTYNEQFF.

In its sample, this clone was seen a few times. A read error may account for a junction end that differs from germline. This sequence joins TRBV6-5 and TRBJ2-5; 11 nucleotides align to TRBD1. Germline V gene lookup returns CDR1 MNHEY and CDR2 SVGAGI. The CDR3 loop spans 15 amino acids. CDR3 residues: CASSYGTGGQATQYF. CDR3 nucleotides: TGTGCCAGCAGTTACGGGACAGGGGGACAAGCGACCCAGTACTTC.

The chain recombines TRBV4-2 with TRBJ2-4; possible D gene TRBD1, 6 bases. Germline V gives CDR1 LGHNA, CDR2 YNFKEQ. There are 15 residues in the CDR3. V was trimmed by 0 bases and J by 7 bases, leaving 13 bases between them. CDR3 sequence: CASSQEWDMVNIQYF. CDR3 coding DNA: TGTGCCAGCAGCCAAGAGTGGGACATGGTCAACATTCAGTACTTC.

With regard to this clone: Other DNA sequences within the sample encode an identical CDR3. V and J are TRBV19 and TRBJ1-1; D possibly corresponds to TRBD1 (5 bases). Trimming removed 5 bases from V and 0 bases from J, with 7 bases in between. The CDR3 sequence is 13 residues long. In germline, CDR1 is LNHDA, CDR2 SQIVND (reference sequence). CDR3 region: CASSSGLNTEAFF. DNA of the CDR3: TGTGCCAGTAGTTCAGGGTTGAACACTGAAGCTTTCTTT.

The V call is TRBV28, the J call TRBJ1-2; the D is unclear. Trimming removed 3 bases at V and 5 bases at J, with 10 bases between. The V gene's germline CDR1 is MDHEN and CDR2 SYDVKM. The CDR3 is 13 amino acids. CDR3 sequence reads: CASSFGQTYGYTF. The CDR3 DNA follows: TGTGCCAGCAGTTTCGGGCAGACTTATGGCTACACCTTC.

The chain links TRBV5-1 to TRBJ2-5; TRBD2 matches 13 bases. The CDR3 spans 15 residues. J was trimmed by 5 bases and V by 1 base; bases with no gene match: 2. Germline CDR1 is SGHRS and CDR2 is YFSETQ. The CDR3 protein is CASSLTSGGGETQYF. Written as DNA, the CDR3 is TGCGCCAGCAGCTTGACTAGCGGGGGGGGTGAGACCCAGTACTTC.

V is TRBV7-3 and J is TRBJ2-3; possibly TRBD1 or TRBD2 for D (7 bases each). CDR3 length: 12 amino acids. The germline V gene encodes CDR1 SGHTA and CDR2 FQGTGA. V was clipped by 5 bases and J by 11 bases, with 14 bases between them. In DNA form, the CDR3 reads TGTGCCAGCAGCCCCGCAGGGGGGGTGCAGTATTTT. Protein sequence: CASSPAGGVQYF.

CDR3 sequence (DNA): TGTGCCAGCTCACCGGCCCCCGGGCGGCTGGAGTACTTC. Its translation is CASSPAPGRLEYF. The genes are TRBV18 and TRBJ2-5; D remains unclear. Between the trimmed V and J ends, which lost 3 bases and 12 bases, there was a span of 17 bases. The CDR3 covers 13 residues. Germline V lookup: CDR1 KGHSH, CDR2 LQKENI.

The chain is built from TRBV27 and TRBJ2-5, with TRBD2 matching over 7 bases. The CDR3 is made up of 16 amino acids. Germline-derived CDR1 and CDR2 are MNHEY and SMNVEV (reference sequence). V lost 6 bases to trimming and J lost 5 bases; unmatched junction nucleotides: 15. CDR3 sequence reads: CASSRKSGTNRETQYF. The CDR3 DNA sequence: TGTGCCAGCAGCCGCAAAAGCGGGACGAACCGGGAGACCCAGTACTTC.

To note about this clone: Other DNA sequences in the same sample also yield this CDR3. The CDR3 loop is CATSRDIETQYF. Written as DNA, the CDR3 is TGTGCCACCAGCAGGGACATTGAGACCCAGTACTTC. V usage is TRBV15 and J usage is TRBJ2-5; D may be TRBD1 (5 bases). With 3 bases removed from V and 5 bases from J, the gap between germline ends came to 7 bases. CDR3 size: 12 residues. In germline, CDR1 is LNHNV, CDR2 YYDKDF (reference sequence).

This chain links TRBV18 with TRBJ1-4; no definite D call. Trimming pared 3 bases from V and 8 bases from J, leaving 10 bases between. CDR3 length: 13 residues. The germline V gene has CDR1 KGHSH and CDR2 LQKENI. CDR3 coding DNA: TGTGCCAGCTCACCCAAGAAACGAGAAAAACTGTTTTTT. Amino acid sequence: CASSPKKREKLFF.

This chain uses TRBV28 with TRBJ2-5; the match to TRBD2 covers 8 bases. From germline, CDR1 is MDHEN and CDR2 SYDVKM. V was pared by 8 bases and J by 4 bases, with 9 bases of the junction left unmatched. The length of the CDR3 is 14 residues. The CDR3 region is CASLDGGAGETQYF. In nucleotides, the CDR3 is TGTGCCAGCCTCGACGGGGGGGCCGGAGAGACCCAGTACTTC.

The chain links TRBV10-3 to TRBJ2-7, with 9 bases identical to TRBD1. The V and J ends lost 9 bases and 3 bases, in that order; junction bases with no gene match: 3. Germline assignment: CDR1 ENHRY and CDR2 SYGVKD. The CDR3 consists of 12 residues. CDR3 loop: CAIRTGDYEQYF. The CDR3 DNA is TGTGCCATACGGACAGGGGACTACGAGCAGTACTTC.

The chain employs TRBV11-2 and TRBJ2-3; 11 nucleotides line up with TRBD2. CDR1 and CDR2 from the germline V gene are SGHAT and FQNNGV. The CDR3 extends over 17 amino acids. V lost 5 bases to trimming and J lost 6 bases; unmatched junction nucleotides: 13. Written as DNA, the CDR3 is TGTGCCAGCAGCCCCCGTTCTAGCGGGGGGTCTGGGGATACGCAGTATTTT. The encoded protein is CASSPRSSGGSGDTQYF.

The gene calls are TRBV10-3 and TRBJ2-3; D is undetermined. Trimming removed 0 bases from V and 1 base from J, with 11 bases in between. The CDR3 has 16 amino acids. Germline values: CDR1 ENHRY, CDR2 SYGVKD. CDR3 DNA sequence: TGTGCCATCAGTGAGTCGAGCCAACCACGCACAGATACGCAGTATTTT. Translation gives CAISESSQPRTDTQYF.

This clone was counted ten times or more. The rearrangement uses TRBV29-1 and TRBJ2-7; TRBD2 matches 7 bases. The J segment lost 4 bases and the V segment lost 7 bases, leaving 16 bases of the junction unmatched. The CDR3 has 15 amino acids. CDR1 is SQVTM, CDR2 ANQGSEA, per germline. The DNA of the CDR3 is TGCAGCGCCCGGGGGGACGCCGCTGCCTCTTACGAGCAGTACTTC. Residues: CSARGDAAASYEQYF.

The V and J genes are TRBV2 and TRBJ2-1; D unclear. Germline V lookup: CDR1 SNHLY, CDR2 FYNNEI. The CDR3 extends over 13 amino acids. V lost 1 base and J lost 7, with 8 bases in between. Here the CDR3 reads CASSEVLANEQFF. DNA of the CDR3: TGTGCCAGCAGTGAAGTCCTCGCAAATGAGCAGTTCTTC.

This clone was detected only once. This chain uses TRBV7-2 with TRBJ2-7; D possibly corresponds to TRBD2 (5 bases). Germline V gene data show CDR1 as SGHTA and CDR2 as FQGNSA. The CDR3 extends over 12 amino acids. Trimming shortened V by 2 bases and J by 3 bases, and 5 bases separated the two germline ends. The CDR3 loop reads CASSLSGYEQYF. Here the CDR3 DNA reads TGTGCCAGCAGCTTAAGCGGCTACGAGCAGTACTTC. Variable domain in full (rest from reference TRBV7-2 and TRBJ2-7): GAGVSQSPSNKVTEKGKDVELRCDPISGHTALYWYRQSLGQGLEFLIYFQGNSAPDKSGLPSDRFSAERTGGSVSTLTIQRTQQEDSAVYLCASSLSGYEQYFGPGTRLTVT.

This clone was observed once. The rearrangement joins TRBV7-9 to TRBJ2-3, with 11 bases identical to TRBD2. This CDR3 has 16 amino acids. CDR1 is SEHNR, CDR2 FQNEAQ, per germline (reference sequence). Germline trimming cut 5 bases from V and 9 bases from J; bases unmatched to any gene: 13. The CDR3 coding sequence is TGTGCCAGCAGCACCTCGACTAGCGGGGCGGCCGGGACGCAGTATTTT. Amino acids: CASSTSTSGAAGTQYF.

The genes are TRBV5-1 and TRBJ2-3; TRBD2 agrees at 7 bases. The CDR3 covers 16 residues. After removal of 4 bases from V and 3 bases from J, the junction contained 11 bases not matched to a gene. CDR1 SGHRS and CDR2 YFSETQ come from the germline V gene. As DNA, the CDR3 is TGCGCCAGCAGCCGGAGGAGCGGGACCCAAACAGATACGCAGTATTTT. Protein sequence: CASSRRSGTQTDTQYF.

This chain links TRBV7-2 with TRBJ2-7; D call uncertain. Germline-derived CDR1 and CDR2 are SGHTA and FQGNSA. The CDR3 is 12 residues long. Trimming removed 5 bases from V and 2 bases from J, with 7 bases in between. CDR3 in amino acids: CASSPGAYEQYF. DNA of the CDR3: TGTGCCAGCAGCCCCGGCGCCTACGAGCAGTACTTC.

V usage is TRBV18 and J usage is TRBJ2-7, with 11 bases fitting TRBD2. There are 15 residues in the CDR3. With 4 bases clipped from V and 4 bases from J, the junction kept 6 bases outside the gene matches. The V gene's germline CDR1 is KGHSH and CDR2 LQKENI. As DNA, the CDR3 is TGTGCCAGCTCACTCCGGACTAGCGGGTCGTACGAGCAGTACTTC. Its translation: CASSLRTSGSYEQYF. Looking up the rest from reference TRBV18 and TRBJ2-7 gives the full variable domain: NAGVMQNPRHLVRRRGQEARLRCSPMKGHSHVYWYRQLPEEGLKFMVYLQKENIIDESGMPKERFSAEFPKEGPSILRIQQVVRGDSAAYFCASSLRTSGSYEQYFGPGTRLTVT.

This clone appeared a single time. V gene TRBV7-3 combines with J gene TRBJ2-5; no clear D. Germline CDR1 is SGHTA and CDR2 is FQGTGA. This CDR3 is 13 amino acids long. Between the trimmed V and J ends, which lost 3 bases and 1 base, there was a span of 6 bases. As DNA, the CDR3 is TGTGCCAGCAGCTTTTCGGCCCAAGAGACCCAGTACTTC. The encoded protein is CASSFSAQETQYF.

The J gene is TRBJ1-6, the V gene TRBV11-1; D possibly corresponds to TRBD1 (5 bases). The CDR3 covers 13 residues. V was trimmed by 4 bases and J by 9 bases, leaving 10 bases between them. Germline V gives CDR1 SGHAT, CDR2 FQDESV (reference sequence). The CDR3 sequence is CASSWGGRSPLHF. The CDR3 coding sequence is TGTGCCAGCAGCTGGGGCGGTCGTTCACCCCTCCACTTT.

The rearrangement joins TRBV6-1 to TRBJ2-3; possibly TRBD1 for D (5 bases). Germline assignment: CDR1 MNHNS and CDR2 SASEGT. The CDR3 runs to 12 residues. V was pared by 7 bases and J by 4 bases, with 9 bases between. CDR3 bases: TGTGCCAGCACCCCGACAGCAGATACGCAGTATTTT. Amino acids: CASTPTADTQYF.

In this sample, this clone turned up a few times. This chain joins TRBV25-1 and TRBJ2-2; weak D call: TRBD1 (5 bases). CDR1 is MGHDK, CDR2 SYGVNS, per germline. CDR3 size: 15 residues. Trimming took 2 bases from V and 3 from J, leaving 10 bases between them. CDR3 nucleotide sequence: TGTGCCAGCAGTGAACAGGGTTCCTACACCGGGGAGCTGTTTTTT. It yields the protein CASSEQGSYTGELFF.